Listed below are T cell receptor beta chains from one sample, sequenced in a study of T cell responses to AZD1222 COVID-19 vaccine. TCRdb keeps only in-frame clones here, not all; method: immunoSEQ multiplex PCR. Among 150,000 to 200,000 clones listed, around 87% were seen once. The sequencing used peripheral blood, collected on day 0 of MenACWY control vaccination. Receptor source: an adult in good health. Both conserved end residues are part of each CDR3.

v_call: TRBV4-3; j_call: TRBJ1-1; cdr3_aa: CASSQERGSGAAFF
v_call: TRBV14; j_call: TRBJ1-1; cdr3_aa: CASRTIQGKNTEAFF
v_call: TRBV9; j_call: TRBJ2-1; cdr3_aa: CASSRTSGTYNEQFF
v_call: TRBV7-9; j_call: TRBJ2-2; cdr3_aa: CASSLGGTGTGELFF
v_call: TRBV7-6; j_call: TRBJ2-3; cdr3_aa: CASSEEVRGALVDTQYF
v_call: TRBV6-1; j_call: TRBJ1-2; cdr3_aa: CASSEAGYGGNYGYTF
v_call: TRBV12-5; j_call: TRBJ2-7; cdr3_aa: CASGLSTPYEQYF
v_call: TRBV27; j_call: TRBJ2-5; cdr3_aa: CASSSTGSETQYF
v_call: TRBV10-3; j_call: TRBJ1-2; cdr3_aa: CAISESDSPSGYTF
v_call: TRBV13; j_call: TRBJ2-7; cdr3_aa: CASSPARGGEQYF
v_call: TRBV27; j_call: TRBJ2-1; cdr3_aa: CASKGRTYNEQFF
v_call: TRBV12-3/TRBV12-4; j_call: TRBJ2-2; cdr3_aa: CASSRDNTGELFF
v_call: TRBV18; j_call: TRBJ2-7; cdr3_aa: CASSPPSNYEQYF
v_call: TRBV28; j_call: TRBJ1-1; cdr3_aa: CASSLGGNPNTEAFF
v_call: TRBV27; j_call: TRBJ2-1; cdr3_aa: CASSAGLAANEQFF
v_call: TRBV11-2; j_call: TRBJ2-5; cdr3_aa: CASSLDSGGQETQYF
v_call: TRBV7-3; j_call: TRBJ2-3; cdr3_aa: CASSLNPGQGGDTQYF
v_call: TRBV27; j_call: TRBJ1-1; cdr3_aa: CASSLQGMNTEAFF
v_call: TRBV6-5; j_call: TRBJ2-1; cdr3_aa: CASSSAGGAIRNEQFF
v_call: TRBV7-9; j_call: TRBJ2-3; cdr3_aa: CASSLSGVYTDTQYF